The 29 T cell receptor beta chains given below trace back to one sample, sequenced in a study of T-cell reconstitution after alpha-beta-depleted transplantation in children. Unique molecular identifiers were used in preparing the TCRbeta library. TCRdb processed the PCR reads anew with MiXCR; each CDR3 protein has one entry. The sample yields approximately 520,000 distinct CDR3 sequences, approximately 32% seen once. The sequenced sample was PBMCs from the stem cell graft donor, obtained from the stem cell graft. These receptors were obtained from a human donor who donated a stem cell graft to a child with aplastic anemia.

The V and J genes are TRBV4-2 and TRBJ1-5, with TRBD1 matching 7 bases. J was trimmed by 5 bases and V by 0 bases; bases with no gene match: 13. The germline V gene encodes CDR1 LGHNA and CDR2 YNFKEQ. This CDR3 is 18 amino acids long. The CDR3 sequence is CASSQESRGRQGDQPQHF. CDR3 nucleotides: TGTGCCAGCAGCCAAGAGAGTCGGGGTAGACAGGGCGATCAGCCCCAGCATTTT.

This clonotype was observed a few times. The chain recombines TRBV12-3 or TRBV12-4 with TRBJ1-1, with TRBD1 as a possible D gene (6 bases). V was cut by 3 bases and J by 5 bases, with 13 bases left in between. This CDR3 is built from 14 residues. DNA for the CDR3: TGTGCCAGCAGTTTGTCACAGGGTAGAACTGAAGCTTTCTTT. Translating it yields CASSLSQGRTEAFF.

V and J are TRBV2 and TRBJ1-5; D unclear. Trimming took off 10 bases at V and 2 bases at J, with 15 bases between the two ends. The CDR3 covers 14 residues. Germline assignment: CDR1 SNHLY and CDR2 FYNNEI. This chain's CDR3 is CATTADTRNQPQHF. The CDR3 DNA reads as TGTGCCACCACGGCAGACACGCGCAATCAGCCCCAGCATTTT.

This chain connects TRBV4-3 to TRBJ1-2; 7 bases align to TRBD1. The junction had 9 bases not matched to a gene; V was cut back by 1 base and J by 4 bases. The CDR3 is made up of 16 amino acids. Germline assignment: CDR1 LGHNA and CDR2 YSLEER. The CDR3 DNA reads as TGCGCCAGCAGCCAAGTCCTGGGACAGTTCAGCTATGGCTACACCTTC. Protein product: CASSQVLGQFSYGYTF.

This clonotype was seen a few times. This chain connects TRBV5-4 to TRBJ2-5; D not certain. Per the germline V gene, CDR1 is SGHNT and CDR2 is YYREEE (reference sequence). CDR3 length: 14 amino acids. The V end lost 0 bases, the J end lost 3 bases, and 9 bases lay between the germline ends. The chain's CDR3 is CASSLAGSEETQYF. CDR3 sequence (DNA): TGTGCCAGCAGCTTGGCCGGTTCAGAAGAGACCCAGTACTTC.

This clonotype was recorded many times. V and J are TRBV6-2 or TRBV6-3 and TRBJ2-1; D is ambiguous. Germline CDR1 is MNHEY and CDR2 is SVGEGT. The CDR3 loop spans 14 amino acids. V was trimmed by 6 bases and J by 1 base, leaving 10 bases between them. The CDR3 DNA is TGTGCCAGCAGCGACGGAGATTCCTACAATGAGCAGTTCTTC. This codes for CASSDGDSYNEQFF.

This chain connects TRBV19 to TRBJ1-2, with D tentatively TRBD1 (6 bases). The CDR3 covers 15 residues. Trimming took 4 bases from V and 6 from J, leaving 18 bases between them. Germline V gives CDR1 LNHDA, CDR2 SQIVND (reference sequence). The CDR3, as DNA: TGTGCCAGTAGTACTGTCCGGGGGGCTCGGGATGGCTACACCTTC. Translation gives CASSTVRGARDGYTF.

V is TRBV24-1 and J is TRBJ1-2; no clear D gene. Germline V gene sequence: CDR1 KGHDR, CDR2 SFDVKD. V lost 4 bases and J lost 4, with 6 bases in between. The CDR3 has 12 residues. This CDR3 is CATSDSTYGYTF. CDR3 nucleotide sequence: TGTGCCACCAGTGACAGCACCTATGGCTACACCTTC.

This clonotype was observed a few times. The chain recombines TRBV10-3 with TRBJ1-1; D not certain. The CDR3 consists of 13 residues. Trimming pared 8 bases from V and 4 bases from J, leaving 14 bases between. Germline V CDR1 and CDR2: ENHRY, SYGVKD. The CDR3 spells CAIRGPLGTEAFF. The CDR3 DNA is TGTGCCATCCGAGGGCCACTGGGCACTGAAGCTTTCTTT.

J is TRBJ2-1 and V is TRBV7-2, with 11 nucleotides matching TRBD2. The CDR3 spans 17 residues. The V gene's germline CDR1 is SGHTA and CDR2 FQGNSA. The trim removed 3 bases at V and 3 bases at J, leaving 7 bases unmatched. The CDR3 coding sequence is TGTGCCAGCAGCTTTGCCGGGACTAGCGGAATCTACAATGAGCAGTTCTTC. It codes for CASSFAGTSGIYNEQFF. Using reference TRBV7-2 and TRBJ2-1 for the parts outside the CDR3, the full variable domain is GAGVSQSPSNKVTEKGKDVELRCDPISGHTALYWYRQSLGQGLEFLIYFQGNSAPDKSGLPSDRFSAERTGGSVSTLTIQRTQQEDSAVYLCASSFAGTSGIYNEQFFGPGTRLTVL.

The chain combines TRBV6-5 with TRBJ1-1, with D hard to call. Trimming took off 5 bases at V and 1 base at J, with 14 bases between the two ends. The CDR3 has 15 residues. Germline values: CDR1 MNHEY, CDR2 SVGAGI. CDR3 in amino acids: CASSTRDRGNTEAFF. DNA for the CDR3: TGTGCCAGCAGTACTCGAGACCGGGGGAACACTGAAGCTTTCTTT.

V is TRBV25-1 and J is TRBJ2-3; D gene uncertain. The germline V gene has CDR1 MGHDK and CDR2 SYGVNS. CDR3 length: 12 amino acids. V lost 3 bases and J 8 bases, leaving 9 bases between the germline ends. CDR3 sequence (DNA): TGTGCCAGCAGTGATTTCTCTGGTACGCAGTATTTT. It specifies CASSDFSGTQYF.

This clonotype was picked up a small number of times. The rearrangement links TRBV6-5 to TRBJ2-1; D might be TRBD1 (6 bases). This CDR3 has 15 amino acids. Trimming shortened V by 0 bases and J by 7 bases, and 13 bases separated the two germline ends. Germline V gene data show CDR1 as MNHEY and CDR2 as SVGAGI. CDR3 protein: CASSYSGRGWNEQFF. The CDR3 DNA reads TGTGCCAGCAGTTACTCTGGCAGGGGATGGAATGAGCAGTTCTTC.

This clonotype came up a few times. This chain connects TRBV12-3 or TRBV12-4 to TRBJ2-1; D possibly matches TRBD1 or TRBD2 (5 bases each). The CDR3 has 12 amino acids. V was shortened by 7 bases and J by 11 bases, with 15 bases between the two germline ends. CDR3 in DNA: TGTGCCAGCAAGGGGACCGCAATTAAGCAGTTCTTC. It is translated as CASKGTAIKQFF.

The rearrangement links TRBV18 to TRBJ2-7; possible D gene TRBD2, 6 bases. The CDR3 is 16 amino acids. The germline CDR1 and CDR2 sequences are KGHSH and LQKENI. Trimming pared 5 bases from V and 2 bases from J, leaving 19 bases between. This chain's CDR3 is CASSILPGLRTYEQYV. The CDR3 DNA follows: TGTGCCAGCTCAATACTCCCGGGACTCCGAACCTACGAGCAGTACGTC.

The CDR3 DNA follows: TGTGCCACCAGAGGGACTAGCGGGAGAGAGACCCAGTACTTC. This sequence encodes CATRGTSGRETQYF. V gene TRBV24-1 combines with J gene TRBJ2-5, with TRBD2 identical over 14 bases. The CDR3 sequence is 14 residues long. V shed 7 bases, J shed 4 bases, and the junction held 1 base outside the gene matches. Germline V lookup: CDR1 KGHDR, CDR2 SFDVKD.

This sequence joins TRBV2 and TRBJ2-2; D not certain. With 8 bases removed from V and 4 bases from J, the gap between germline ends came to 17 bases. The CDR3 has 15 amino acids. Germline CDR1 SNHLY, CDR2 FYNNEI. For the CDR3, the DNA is TGTGCCAGCCTCACCGGGCGTGGAAGCACCGGGGAGCTGTTTTTT. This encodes CASLTGRGSTGELFF.

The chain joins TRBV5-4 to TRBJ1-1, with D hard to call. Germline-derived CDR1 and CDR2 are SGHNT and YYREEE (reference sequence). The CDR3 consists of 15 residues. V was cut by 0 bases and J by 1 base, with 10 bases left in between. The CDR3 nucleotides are TGTGCCAGCAGCTTGGCCAGGAAAAGGAACACTGAAGCTTTCTTT. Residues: CASSLARKRNTEAFF.

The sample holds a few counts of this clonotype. CDR3 in amino acids: CASSVSSRREVYGYTF. The CDR3 DNA is TGTGCCAGCAGCGTATCCAGTCGCAGAGAAGTATATGGCTACACCTTC. This chain uses TRBV9 with TRBJ1-2; D gene unclear. The V and J ends lost 1 base and 5 bases respectively, with 18 bases between them. The CDR3 runs 16 residues. Germline assignment: CDR1 SGDLS and CDR2 YYNGEE. The variable domain in full, with the rest retrieved from reference TRBV9 and TRBJ1-2, is DSGVTQTPKHLITATGQRVTLRCSPRSGDLSVYWYQQSLDQGLQFLIQYYNGEERAKGNILERFSAQQFPDLHSELNLSSLELGDSALYFCASSVSSRREVYGYTFGSGTRLTVV.

CDR3 in DNA: TGTGCCATCAATTCAGGGACCCCTGAAGCTTTCTTT. Its translation: CAINSGTPEAFF. The V and J genes are TRBV10-3 and TRBJ1-1; possibly TRBD1 for D (5 bases). The CDR3 is 12 residues long. The V gene lost 7 bases and the J gene lost 6 bases, with 12 bases spanning the gap. Germline loops: CDR1 ENHRY, CDR2 SYGVKD.

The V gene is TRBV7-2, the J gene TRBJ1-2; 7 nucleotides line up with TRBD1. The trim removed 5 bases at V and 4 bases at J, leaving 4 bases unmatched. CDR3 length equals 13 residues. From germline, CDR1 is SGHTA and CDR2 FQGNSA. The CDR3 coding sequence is TGTGCCAGCAGCGCGACAGGGCTCTATGGCTACACCTTC. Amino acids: CASSATGLYGYTF.

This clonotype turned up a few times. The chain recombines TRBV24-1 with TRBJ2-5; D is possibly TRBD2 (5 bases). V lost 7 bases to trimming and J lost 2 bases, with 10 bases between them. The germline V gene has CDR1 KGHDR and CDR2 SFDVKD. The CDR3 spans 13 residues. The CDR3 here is CATSRGAQETQYF. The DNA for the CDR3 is TGTGCCACCAGCCGGGGTGCTCAAGAGACCCAGTACTTC.

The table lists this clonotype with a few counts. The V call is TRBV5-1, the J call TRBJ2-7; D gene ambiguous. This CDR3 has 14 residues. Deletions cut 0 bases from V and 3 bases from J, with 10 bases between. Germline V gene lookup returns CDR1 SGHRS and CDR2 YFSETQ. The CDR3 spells CASSLVSKDYEQYV. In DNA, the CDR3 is TGCGCCAGCAGCTTGGTAAGCAAAGACTACGAGCAGTACGTC.

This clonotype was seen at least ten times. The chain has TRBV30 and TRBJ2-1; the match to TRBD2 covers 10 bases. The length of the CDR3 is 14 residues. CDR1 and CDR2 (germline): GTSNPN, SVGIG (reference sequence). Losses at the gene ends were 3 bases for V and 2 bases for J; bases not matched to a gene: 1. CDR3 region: CAWRGTSAYNEQFF. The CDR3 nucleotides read TGTGCCTGGAGGGGGACTAGCGCCTACAATGAGCAGTTCTTC.

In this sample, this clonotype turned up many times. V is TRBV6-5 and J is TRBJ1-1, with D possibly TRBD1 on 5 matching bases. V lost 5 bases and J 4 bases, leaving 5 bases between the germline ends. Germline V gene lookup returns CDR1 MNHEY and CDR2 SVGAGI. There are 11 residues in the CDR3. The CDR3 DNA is TGTGCCAGCAGTCAGGGCACTGAAGCTTTCTTT. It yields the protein CASSQGTEAFF.

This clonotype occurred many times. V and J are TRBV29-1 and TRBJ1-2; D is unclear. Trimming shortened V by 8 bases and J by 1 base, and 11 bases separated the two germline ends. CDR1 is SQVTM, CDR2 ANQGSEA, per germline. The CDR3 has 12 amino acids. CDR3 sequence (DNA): TGCAGCTCATCCGATTATAACTATGGCTACACCTTC. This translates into CSSSDYNYGYTF.

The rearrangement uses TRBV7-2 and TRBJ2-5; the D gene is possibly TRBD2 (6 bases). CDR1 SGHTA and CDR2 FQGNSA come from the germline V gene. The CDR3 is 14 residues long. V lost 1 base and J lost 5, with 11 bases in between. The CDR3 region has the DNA TGTGCCAGCAGCTTAGGTTCCCGGGGGGAGACCCAGTACTTC. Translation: CASSLGSRGETQYF. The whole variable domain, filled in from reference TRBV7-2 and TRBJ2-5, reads GAGVSQSPSNKVTEKGKDVELRCDPISGHTALYWYRQSLGQGLEFLIYFQGNSAPDKSGLPSDRFSAERTGGSVSTLTIQRTQQEDSAVYLCASSLGSRGETQYFGPGTRLLVL.

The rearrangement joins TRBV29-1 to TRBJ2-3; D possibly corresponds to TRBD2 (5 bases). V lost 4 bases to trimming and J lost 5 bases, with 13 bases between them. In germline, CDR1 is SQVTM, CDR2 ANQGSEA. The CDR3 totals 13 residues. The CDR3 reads CSVVGRAIDTQYF. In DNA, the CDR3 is TGCAGCGTTGTAGGGCGGGCTATAGATACGCAGTATTTT.

The CDR3: CATKGASSETQYF. The CDR3 DNA reads as TGTGCCACGAAGGGGGCTAGCTCAGAGACCCAGTACTTC. V gene TRBV10-3 combines with J gene TRBJ2-5; 7 bases are a match to TRBD1. V lost 10 bases and J lost 4; bases outside the gene matches: 9. The CDR3 length is 13 residues. Looked up from germline, CDR1 is ENHRY and CDR2 is SYGVKD.